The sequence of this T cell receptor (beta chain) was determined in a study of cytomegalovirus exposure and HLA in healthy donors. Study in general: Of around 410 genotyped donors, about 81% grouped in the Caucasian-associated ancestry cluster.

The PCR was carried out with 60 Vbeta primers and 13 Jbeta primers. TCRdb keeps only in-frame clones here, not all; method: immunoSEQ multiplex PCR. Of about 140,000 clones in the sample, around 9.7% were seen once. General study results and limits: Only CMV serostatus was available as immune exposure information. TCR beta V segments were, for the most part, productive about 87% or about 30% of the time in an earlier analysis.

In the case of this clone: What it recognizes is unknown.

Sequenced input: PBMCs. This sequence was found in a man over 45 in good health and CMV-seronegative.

The CDR3 DNA is TGCGCCAGCAGCTCCCTGGTAGAAGCCTCTAGAGGGGAGCAGTACTTC. Protein: CASSSLVEASRGEQYF. This chain uses TRBV5-1 with TRBJ2-7, with D possibly being TRBD2 (5 bases). In germline, CDR1 is SGHRS, CDR2 YFSETQ. V was shortened by 3 bases and J by 7 bases, with 23 bases between the two germline ends. This CDR3 region has 16 residues.